This T cell receptor (beta chain) is drawn from a study of cytomegalovirus exposure and HLA in healthy donors. At collection, donors were nominally healthy, but unrecorded immune exposures were probable. The primer mix had 60 Vbeta and 13 Jbeta primers. Sequencing used immunoSEQ multiplex PCR; TCRdb keeps in-frame clones, though not all of them. In the table there are 100,000 or so clones, roughly 73% of which are singletons. CDR3 length: 12 amino acids. Germline lookup yields CDR1 LNHDA and CDR2 SQIVND (reference sequence). V dropped 8 bases and J dropped 3 bases, with 8 bases sitting between them. The chain combines TRBV19 with TRBJ2-1, with D maybe TRBD1 (6 bases). This TCR derives from a woman aged 40 to 50 in good health and CMV-seropositive. Source material: PBMCs. The CDR3 nucleotides are TGTGCCAGTTCGGACAGCTACAATGAGCAGTTCTTC. It translates to CASSDSYNEQFF.